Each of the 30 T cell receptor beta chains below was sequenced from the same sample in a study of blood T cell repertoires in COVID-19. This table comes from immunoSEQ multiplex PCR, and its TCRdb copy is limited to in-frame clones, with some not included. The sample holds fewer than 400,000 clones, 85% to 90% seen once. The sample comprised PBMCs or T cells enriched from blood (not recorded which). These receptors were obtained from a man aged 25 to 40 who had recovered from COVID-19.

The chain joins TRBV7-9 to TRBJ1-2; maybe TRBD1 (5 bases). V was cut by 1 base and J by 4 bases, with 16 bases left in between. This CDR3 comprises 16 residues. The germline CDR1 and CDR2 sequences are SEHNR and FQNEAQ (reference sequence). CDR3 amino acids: CASSLDRNPFGYGYTF. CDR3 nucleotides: TGTGCCAGCAGCTTAGACAGGAACCCTTTTGGCTATGGCTACACCTTC.

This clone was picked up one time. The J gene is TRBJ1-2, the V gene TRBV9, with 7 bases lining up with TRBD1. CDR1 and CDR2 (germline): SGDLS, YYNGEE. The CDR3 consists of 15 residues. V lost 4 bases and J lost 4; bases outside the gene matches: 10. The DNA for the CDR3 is TGTGCCAGCAGCCCTCGACAGGGAATCGGCTATGGCTACACCTTC. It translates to CASSPRQGIGYGYTF.

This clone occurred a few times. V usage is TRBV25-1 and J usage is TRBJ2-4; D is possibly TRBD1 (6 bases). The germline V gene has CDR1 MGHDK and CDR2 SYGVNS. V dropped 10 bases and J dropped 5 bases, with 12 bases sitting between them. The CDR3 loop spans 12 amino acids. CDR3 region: CATSDRENIQYF. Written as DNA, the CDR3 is TGTGCCACCTCGGACAGAGAAAACATTCAGTACTTC.

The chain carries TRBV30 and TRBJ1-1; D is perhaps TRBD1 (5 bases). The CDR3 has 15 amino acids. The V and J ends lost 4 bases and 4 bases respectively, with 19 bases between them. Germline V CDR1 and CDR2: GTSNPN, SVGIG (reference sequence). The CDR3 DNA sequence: TGTGCCTGGACCCCCGGGGGGTATTTGGTCACTGAAGCTTTCTTT. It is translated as CAWTPGGYLVTEAFF.

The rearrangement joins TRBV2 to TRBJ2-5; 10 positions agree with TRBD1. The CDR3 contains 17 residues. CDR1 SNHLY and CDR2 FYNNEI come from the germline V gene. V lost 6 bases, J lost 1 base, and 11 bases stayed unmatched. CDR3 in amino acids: CASRPGQGILIQETQYF. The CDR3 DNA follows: TGTGCCAGCAGGCCGGGACAGGGGATCCTAATCCAAGAGACCCAGTACTTC.

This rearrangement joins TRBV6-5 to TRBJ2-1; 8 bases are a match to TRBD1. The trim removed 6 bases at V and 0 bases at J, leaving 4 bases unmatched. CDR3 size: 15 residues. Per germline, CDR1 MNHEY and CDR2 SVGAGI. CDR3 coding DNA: TGTGCCAGCAGCCGAGACAGGGGCTCCTACAATGAGCAGTTCTTC. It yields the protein CASSRDRGSYNEQFF.

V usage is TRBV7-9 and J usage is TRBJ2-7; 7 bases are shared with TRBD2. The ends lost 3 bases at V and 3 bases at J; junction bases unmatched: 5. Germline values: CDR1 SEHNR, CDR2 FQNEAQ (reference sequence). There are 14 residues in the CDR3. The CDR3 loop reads CASSFRGDDYEQYF. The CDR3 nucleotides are TGTGCCAGCAGCTTTCGGGGGGACGACTACGAGCAGTACTTC.

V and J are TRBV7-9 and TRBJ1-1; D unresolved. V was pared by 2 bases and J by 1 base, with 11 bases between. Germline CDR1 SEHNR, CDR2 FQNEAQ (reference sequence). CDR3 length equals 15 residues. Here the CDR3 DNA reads TGTGCCAGCAGCTTAACGGGATTAGGGAACACTGAAGCTTTCTTT. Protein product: CASSLTGLGNTEAFF.

The CDR3 nucleotides are TGTGCCAGCAGCTTGGGAGGAAAAAACATTCAGTACTTC. It translates to CASSLGGKNIQYF. The chain couples TRBV5-5 to TRBJ2-4; no reliable D call. Trimming cost V 0 bases and J 4 bases, with 5 bases left between them. The CDR3 is made up of 13 amino acids. The germline CDR1 and CDR2 sequences are SGHKS and YYEKEE (reference sequence). Variable domain in full (rest from reference TRBV5-5 and TRBJ2-4): DAGVTQSPTHLIKTRGQQVTLRCSPISGHKSVSWYQQVLGQGPQFIFQYYEKEERGRGNFPDRFSARQFPNYSSELNVNALLLGDSALYLCASSLGGKNIQYFGAGTRLSVL.

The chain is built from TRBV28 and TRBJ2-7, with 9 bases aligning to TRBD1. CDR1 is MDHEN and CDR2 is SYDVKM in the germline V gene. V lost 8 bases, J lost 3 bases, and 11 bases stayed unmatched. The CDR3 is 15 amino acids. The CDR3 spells CASSTPGTGYYEQYF. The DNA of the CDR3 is TGTGCCAGCTCAACACCCGGGACAGGGTACTACGAGCAGTACTTC.

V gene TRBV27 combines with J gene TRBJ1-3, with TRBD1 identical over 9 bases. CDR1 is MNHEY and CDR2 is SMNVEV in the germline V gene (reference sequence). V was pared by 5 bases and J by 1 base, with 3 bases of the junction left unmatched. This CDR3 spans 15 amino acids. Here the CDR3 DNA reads TGTGCCAGCAGTCCCGACAGGGGGTCTGGAAACACCATATATTTT. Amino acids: CASSPDRGSGNTIYF.

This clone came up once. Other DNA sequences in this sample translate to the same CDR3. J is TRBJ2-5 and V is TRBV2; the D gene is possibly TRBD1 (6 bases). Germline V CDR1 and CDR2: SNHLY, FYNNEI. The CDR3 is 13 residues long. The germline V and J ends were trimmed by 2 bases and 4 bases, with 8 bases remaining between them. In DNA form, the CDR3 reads TGTGCCAGCAGTGAACAGGGGAGAGAGACCCAGTACTTC. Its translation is CASSEQGRETQYF.

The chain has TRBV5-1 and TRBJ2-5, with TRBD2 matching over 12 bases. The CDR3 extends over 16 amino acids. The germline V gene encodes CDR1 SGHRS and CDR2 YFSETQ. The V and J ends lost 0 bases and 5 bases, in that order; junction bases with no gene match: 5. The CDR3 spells CASSLGPSGRAETQYF. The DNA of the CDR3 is TGCGCCAGCAGCTTGGGTCCTAGCGGGAGGGCCGAGACCCAGTACTTC.

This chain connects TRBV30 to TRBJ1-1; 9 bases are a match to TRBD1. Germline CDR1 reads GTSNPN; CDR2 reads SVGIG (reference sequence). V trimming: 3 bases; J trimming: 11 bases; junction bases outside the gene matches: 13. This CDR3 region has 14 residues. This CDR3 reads CAWRKGGGQGFAFF. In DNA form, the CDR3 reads TGTGCCTGGAGGAAGGGAGGGGGACAGGGTTTCGCTTTCTTT.

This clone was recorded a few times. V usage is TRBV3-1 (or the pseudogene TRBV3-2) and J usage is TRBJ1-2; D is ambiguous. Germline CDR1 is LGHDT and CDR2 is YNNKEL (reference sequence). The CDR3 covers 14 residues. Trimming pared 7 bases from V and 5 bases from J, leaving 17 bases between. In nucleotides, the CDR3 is TGTGCCAGCAACGCACGCGGGGAACCTTATGGCTACACCTTC. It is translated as CASNARGEPYGYTF.

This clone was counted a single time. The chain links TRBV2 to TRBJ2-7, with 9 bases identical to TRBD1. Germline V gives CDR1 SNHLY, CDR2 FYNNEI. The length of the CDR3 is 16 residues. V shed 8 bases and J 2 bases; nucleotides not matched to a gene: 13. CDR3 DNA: TGTGCCAGCCAAGAACCGGGACAGGGAATCACCTACGAGCAGTACTTC. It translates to CASQEPGQGITYEQYF.

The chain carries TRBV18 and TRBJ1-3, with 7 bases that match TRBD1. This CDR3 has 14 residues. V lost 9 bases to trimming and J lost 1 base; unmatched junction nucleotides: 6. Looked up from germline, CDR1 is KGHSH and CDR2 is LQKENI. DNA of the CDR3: TGTGCCAGTACAGGGGAAAGATCTGGAAACACCATATATTTT. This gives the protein CASTGERSGNTIYF.

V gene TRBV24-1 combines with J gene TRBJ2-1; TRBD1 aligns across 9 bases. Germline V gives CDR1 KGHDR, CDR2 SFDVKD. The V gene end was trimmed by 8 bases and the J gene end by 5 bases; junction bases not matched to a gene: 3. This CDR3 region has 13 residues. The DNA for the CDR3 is TGTGCCACCATCGGGACAGGGAACAATGAGCAGTTCTTC. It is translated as CATIGTGNNEQFF.

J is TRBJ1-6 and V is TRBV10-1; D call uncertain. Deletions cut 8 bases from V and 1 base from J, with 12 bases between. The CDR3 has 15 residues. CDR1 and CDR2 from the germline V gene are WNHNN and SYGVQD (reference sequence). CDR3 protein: CASLMEQSYNSPLHF. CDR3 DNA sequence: TGCGCCAGCCTCATGGAACAGTCCTATAATTCACCCCTCCACTTT.

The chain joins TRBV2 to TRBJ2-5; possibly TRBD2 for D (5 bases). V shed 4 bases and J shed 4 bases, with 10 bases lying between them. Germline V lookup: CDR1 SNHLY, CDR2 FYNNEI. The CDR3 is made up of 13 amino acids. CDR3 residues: CASSARRAETQYF. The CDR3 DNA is TGTGCCAGCAGTGCCCGGCGGGCAGAGACCCAGTACTTC.

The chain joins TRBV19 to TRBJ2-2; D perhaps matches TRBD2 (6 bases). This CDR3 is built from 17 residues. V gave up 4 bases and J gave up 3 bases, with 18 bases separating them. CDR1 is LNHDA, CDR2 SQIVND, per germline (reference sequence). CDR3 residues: CASSTEAGQGYTGELFF. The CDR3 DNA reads TGTGCCAGTAGTACAGAGGCGGGGCAGGGTTACACCGGGGAGCTGTTTTTT.

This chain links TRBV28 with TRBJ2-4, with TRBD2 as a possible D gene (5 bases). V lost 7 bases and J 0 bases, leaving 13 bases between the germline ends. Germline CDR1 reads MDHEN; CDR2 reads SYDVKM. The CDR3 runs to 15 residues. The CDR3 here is CASTRAGLAKNIQYF. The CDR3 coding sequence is TGTGCCAGCACCCGGGCAGGACTAGCCAAAAACATTCAGTACTTC.

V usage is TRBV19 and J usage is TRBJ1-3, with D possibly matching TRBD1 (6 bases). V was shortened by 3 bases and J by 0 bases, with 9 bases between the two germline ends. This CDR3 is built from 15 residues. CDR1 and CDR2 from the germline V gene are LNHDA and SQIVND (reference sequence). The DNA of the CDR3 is TGTGCCAGTAGTATGATGGACAGCTCTGGAAACACCATATATTTT. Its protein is CASSMMDSSGNTIYF.

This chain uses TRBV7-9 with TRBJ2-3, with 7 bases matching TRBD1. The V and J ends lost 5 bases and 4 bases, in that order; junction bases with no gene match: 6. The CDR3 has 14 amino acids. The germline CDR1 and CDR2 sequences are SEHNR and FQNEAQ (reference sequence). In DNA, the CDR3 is TGTGCCAGCAGCCCTTGGGACAGTCCAGATACGCAGTATTTT. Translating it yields CASSPWDSPDTQYF.

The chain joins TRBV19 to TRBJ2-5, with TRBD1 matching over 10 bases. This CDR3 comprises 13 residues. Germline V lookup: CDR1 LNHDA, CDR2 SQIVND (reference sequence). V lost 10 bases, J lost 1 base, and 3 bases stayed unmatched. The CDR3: CATRDRGQETQYF. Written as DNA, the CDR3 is TGTGCCACACGGGACAGGGGCCAAGAGACCCAGTACTTC.

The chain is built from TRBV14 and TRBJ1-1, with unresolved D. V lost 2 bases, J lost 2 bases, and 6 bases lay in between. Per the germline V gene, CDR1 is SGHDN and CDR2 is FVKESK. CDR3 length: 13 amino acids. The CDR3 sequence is CASSQQFNTEAFF. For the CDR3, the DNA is TGTGCCAGCAGCCAACAGTTTAACACTGAAGCTTTCTTT.

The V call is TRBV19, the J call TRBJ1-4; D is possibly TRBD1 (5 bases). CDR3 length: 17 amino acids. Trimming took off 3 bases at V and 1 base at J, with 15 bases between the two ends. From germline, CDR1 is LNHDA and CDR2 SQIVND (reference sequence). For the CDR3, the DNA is TGTGCCAGTAGTATGCCGGCAGGGCGGCAAACTAATGAAAAACTGTTTTTT. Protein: CASSMPAGRQTNEKLFF.

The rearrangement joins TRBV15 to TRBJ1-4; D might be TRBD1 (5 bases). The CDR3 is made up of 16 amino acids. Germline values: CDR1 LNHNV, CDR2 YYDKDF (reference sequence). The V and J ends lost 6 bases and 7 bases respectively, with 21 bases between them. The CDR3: CATRPDQGSLSEKLFF. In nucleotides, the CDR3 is TGTGCCACCAGGCCCGATCAGGGCTCGCTGAGTGAAAAACTGTTTTTT.

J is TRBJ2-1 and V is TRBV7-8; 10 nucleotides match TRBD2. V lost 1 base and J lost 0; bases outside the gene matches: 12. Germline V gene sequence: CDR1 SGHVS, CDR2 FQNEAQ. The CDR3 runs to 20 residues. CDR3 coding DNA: TGTGCCAGCAGCTTAGTTCTAGCGGGGGCCGCACCGAGCTCCTACAATGAGCAGTTCTTC. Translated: CASSLVLAGAAPSSYNEQFF.

As DNA, the CDR3 is TGTGCCAGCAGCTGGACTAGCGGAGCCTACGAGCAGTACTTC. Its protein product is CASSWTSGAYEQYF. The gene calls are TRBV7-2 and TRBJ2-7, with 10 bases fitting TRBD2. Germline assignment: CDR1 SGHTA and CDR2 FQGNSA. This CDR3 contains 14 residues. With 4 bases clipped from V and 2 bases from J, the junction kept 2 bases outside the gene matches.